This paragraph covers one T cell receptor (beta chain) sequence. The PCR was carried out with 60 Vbeta primers and 13 Jbeta primers. TCRdb's table, derived via immunoSEQ multiplex PCR, lists solely in-frame clones and lacks some. The sample lists some 110,000 clones; approximately 86% were seen once. The data were obtained in a study of cytomegalovirus exposure and HLA in healthy donors. Germline lookup yields CDR1 GTSNPN and CDR2 SVGIG (reference sequence). This CDR3 region has 13 residues. Trimming took 3 bases from V and 3 from J, leaving 11 bases between them. Sequencing was done on a sample of PBMCs. The chain has TRBV30 and TRBJ1-1; the D gene is possibly TRBD1 (6 bases). The origin of this receptor is a man between 18 and 29 years old in good health and CMV-seronegative. Here the CDR3 reads CAWRSQGHTEAFF. The CDR3 DNA sequence: TGTGCCTGGAGGTCACAGGGACACACTGAAGCTTTCTTT.